The clone carrying this TCR beta chain has only a few counts. The antigen remains undetermined. These data belong to a study of cytomegalovirus exposure and HLA in healthy donors. Overall study findings and caveats: By HLA locus, TCR association rates varied in a later analysis, with DRB1 showing the most and HLA-C the fewest. Most TCR sequences were uncommon, yet certain public TCRs appeared in many donors.

PCR was performed using 60 Vbeta and 13 Jbeta primers. Libraries were prepared by immunoSEQ multiplex PCR; TCRdb keeps only in-frame clonotypes and omits some of them. Among about 130,000 clones listed, around 73% were seen once. The CDR3 runs to 15 residues. The germline gives CDR1 SGDLS, CDR2 YYNGEE. V gave up 0 bases and J gave up 1 base, with 8 bases separating them. The TCR comes from a female donor in good health and CMV-seronegative. Source material: PBMCs. J is TRBJ2-1 and V is TRBV9; maybe TRBD2 (6 bases). CDR3 sequence reads: CASSVGLVSYNEQFF. The CDR3 DNA follows: TGTGCCAGCAGCGTAGGACTAGTATCCTACAATGAGCAGTTCTTC.